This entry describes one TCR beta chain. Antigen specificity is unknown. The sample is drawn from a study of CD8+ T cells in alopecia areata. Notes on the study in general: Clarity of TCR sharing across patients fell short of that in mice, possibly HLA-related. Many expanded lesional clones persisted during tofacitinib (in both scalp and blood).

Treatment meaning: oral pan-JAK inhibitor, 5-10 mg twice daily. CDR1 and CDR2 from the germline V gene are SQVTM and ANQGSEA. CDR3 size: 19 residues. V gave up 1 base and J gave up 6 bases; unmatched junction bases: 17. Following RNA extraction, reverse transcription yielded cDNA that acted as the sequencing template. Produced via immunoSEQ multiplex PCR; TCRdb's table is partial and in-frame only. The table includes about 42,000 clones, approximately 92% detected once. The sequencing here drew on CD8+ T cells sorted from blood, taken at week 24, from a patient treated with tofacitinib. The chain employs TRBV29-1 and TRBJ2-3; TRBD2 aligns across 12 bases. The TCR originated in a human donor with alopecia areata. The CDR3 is CSVEGPDIGITSGGDTQYF. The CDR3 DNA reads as TGCAGCGTTGAAGGCCCCGATATAGGGATTACTAGCGGGGGGGATACGCAGTATTTT.